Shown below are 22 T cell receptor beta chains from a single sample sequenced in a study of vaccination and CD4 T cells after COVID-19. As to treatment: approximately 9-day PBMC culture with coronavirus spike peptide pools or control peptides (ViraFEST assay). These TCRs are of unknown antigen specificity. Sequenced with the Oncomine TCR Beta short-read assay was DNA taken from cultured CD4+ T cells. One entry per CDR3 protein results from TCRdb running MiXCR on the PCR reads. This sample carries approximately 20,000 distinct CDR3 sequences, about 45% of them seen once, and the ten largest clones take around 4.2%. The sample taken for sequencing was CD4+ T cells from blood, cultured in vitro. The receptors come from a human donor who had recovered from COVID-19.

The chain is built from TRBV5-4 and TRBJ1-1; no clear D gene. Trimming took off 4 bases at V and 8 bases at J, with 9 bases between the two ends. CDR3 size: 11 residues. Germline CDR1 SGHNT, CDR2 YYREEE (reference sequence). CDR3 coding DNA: TGTGCCAGCAGCCTAGGGAAAGAAGCTTTCTTT. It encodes CASSLGKEAFF.

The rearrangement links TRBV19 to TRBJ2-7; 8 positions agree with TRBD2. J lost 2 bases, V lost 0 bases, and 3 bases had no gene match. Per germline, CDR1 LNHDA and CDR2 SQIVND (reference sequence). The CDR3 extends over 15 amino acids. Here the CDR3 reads CASSIDTSGTYEQYF. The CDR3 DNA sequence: TGTGCCAGTAGTATAGACACTAGCGGTACCTACGAGCAGTACTTC.

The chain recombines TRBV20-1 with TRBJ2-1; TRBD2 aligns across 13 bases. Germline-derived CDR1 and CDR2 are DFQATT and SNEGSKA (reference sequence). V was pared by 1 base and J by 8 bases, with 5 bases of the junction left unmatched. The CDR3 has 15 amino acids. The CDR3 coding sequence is TGCAGTGCTAGAGCCGGGACTAGCGGGACCGATGAGCAGTTCTTC. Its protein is CSARAGTSGTDEQFF.

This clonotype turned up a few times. CDR3 in DNA: TGTGCCAGCAGTCTCGGGACAGGCAATCATAATTCACCCCTCCACTTT. As protein: CASSLGTGNHNSPLHF. V usage is TRBV12-3 or TRBV12-4 and J usage is TRBJ1-6; 8 positions match TRBD1. The CDR3 covers 16 residues. The V gene end was trimmed by 5 bases and the J gene end by 5 bases; junction bases not matched to a gene: 8.

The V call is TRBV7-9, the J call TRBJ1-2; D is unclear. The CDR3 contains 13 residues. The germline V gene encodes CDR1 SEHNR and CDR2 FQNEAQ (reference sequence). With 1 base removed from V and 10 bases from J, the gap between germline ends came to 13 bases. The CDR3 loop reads CASSLGAGQDYTF. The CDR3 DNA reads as TGTGCCAGCAGCTTAGGGGCCGGGCAGGACTACACCTTC.

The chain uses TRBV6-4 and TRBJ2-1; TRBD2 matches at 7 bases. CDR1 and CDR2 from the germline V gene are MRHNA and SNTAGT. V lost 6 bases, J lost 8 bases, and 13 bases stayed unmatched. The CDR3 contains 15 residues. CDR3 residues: CASSPQGGSRDEQFF. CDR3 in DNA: TGTGCCAGCAGCCCCCAGGGAGGGAGTCGGGATGAGCAGTTCTTC.

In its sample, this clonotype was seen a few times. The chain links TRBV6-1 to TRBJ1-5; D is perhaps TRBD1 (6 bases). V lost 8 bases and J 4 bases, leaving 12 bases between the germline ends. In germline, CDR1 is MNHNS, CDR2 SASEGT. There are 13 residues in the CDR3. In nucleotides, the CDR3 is TGTGCCAGCGTGACAGGCCCTAATCAGCCCCAGCATTTT. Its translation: CASVTGPNQPQHF.

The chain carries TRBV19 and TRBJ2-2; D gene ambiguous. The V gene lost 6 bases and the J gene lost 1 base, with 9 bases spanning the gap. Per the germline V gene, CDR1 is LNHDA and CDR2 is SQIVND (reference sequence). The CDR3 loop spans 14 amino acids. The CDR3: CASSLDGNTGELFF. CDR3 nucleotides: TGTGCCAGTAGCCTGGACGGGAACACCGGGGAGCTGTTTTTT.

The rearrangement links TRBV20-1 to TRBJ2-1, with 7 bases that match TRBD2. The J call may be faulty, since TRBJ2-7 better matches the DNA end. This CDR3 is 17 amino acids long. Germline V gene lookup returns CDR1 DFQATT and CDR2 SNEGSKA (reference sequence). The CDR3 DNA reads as TGCAGTGCTCCAATTCGGGGTGCTAGCGGTTTCTCCTACGAGCAGTACTTC. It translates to CSAPIRGASGFSYEQYF.

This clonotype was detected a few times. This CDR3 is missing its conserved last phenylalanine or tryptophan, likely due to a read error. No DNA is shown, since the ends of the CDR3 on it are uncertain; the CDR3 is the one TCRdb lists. CDR3 in amino acids: CSASDADRPIHTI. The J gene is TRBJ1-2, the V gene TRBV20-1; the listed D gene, TRBD1, was not tested against the DNA. Germline V gives CDR1 DFQATT, CDR2 SNEGSKA (reference sequence). Including both end residues, the CDR3 is 13 amino acids long.

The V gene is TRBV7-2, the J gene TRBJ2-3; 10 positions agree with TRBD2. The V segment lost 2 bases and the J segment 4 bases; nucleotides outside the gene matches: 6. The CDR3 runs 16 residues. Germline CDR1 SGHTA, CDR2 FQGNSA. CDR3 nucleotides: TGTGCCAGCAGCTTAATAATAGCGGGGGGCGCAGATACGCAGTATTTT. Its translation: CASSLIIAGGADTQYF.

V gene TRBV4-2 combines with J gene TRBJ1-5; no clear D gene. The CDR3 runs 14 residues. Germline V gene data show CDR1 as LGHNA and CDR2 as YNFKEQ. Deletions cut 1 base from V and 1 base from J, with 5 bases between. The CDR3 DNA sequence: TGTGCCAGCAGCCAAGTTACGAGCAATCAGCCCCAGCATTTT. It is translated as CASSQVTSNQPQHF.

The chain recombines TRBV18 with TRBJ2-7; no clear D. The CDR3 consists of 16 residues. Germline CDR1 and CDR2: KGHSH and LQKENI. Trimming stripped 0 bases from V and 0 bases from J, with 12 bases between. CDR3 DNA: TGTGCCAGCTCACCACCAGGAGCGCGAAGCTCCTACGAGCAGTACTTC. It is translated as CASSPPGARSSYEQYF. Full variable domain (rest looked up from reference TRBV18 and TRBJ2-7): NAGVMQNPRHLVRRRGQEARLRCSPMKGHSHVYWYRQLPEEGLKFMVYLQKENIIDESGMPKERFSAEFPKEGPSILRIQQVVRGDSAAYFCASSPPGARSSYEQYFGPGTRLTVT.

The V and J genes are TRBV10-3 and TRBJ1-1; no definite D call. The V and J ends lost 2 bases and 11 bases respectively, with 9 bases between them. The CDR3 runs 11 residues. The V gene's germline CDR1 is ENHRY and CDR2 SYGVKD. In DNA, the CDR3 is TGTGCCATCAGTGAGAATGGGGAGGCTTTCTTT. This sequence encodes CAISENGEAFF.

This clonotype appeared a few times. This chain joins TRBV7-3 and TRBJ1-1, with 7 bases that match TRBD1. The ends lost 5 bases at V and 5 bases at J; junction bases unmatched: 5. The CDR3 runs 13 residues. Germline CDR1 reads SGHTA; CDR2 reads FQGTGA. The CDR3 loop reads CASSRLQGTEAFF. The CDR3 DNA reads TGTGCCAGCAGCCGATTACAGGGGACTGAAGCTTTCTTT.

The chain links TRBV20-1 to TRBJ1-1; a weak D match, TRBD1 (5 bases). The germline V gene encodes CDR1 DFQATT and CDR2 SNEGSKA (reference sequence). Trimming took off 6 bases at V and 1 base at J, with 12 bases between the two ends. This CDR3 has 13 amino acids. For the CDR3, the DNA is TGCAGTGCCAGGGAGTCCCCGAACACTGAAGCTTTCTTT. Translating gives CSARESPNTEAFF.

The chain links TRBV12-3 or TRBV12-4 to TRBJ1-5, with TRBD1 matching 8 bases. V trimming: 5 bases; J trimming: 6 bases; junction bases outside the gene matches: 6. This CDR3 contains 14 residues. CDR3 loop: CASSRETGVQPQHF. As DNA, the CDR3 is TGTGCCAGCAGTCGTGAGACAGGGGTTCAGCCCCAGCATTTT.

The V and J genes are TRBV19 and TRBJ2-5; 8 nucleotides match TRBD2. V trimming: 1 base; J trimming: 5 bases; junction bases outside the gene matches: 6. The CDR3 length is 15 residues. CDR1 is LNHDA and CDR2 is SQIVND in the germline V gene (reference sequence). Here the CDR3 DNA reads TGTGCCAGTAGTATAGGAAGCGGGGGCGGGGAGACCCAGTACTTC. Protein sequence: CASSIGSGGGETQYF.

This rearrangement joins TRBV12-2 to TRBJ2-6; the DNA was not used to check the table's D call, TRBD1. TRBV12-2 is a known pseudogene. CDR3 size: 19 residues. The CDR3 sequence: CASRFRDREVHSGANVLTF. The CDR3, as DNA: TGTGCAAGTCGCTTCCGGGACAGGGAAGTCCACTCTGGGGCCAACGTCCTGACTTTC.

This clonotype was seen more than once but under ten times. CDR3 nucleotide sequence: TGTGCCAGCAGCTTAACGGACAGGGGAAATCAGCCCCAGCATTTT. Encoded protein: CASSLTDRGNQPQHF. The V gene is TRBV7-8, the J gene TRBJ1-5, with TRBD1 matching 9 bases. The CDR3 sequence is 15 residues long. The V gene's germline CDR1 is SGHVS and CDR2 FQNEAQ. The V gene end was trimmed by 2 bases and the J gene end by 4 bases; junction bases not matched to a gene: 3.

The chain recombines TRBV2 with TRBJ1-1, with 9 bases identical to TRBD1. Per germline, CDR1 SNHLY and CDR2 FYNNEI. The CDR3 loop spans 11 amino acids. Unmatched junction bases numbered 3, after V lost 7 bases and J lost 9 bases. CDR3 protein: CASTNRGQAFF. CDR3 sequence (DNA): TGTGCCAGCACTAACAGGGGGCAAGCTTTCTTT.

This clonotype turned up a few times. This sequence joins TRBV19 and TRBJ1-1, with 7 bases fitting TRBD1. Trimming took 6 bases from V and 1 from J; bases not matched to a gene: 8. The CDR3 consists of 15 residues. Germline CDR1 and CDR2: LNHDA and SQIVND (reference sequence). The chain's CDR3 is CASRPPKGANTEAFF. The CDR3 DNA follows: TGTGCCAGTAGGCCACCAAAGGGGGCGAACACTGAAGCTTTCTTT.